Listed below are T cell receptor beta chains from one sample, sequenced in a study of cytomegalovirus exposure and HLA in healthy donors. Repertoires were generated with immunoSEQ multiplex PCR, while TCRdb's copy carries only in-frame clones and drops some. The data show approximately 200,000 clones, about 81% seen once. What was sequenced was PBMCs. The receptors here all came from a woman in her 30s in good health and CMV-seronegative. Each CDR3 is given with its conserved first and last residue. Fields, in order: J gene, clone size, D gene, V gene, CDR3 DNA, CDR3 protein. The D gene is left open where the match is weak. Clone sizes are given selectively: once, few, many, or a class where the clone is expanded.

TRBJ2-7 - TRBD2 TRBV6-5 TGTGCCAGCAGTGGTGCGGGGGGCGGCTCCTACGAGCAGTACTTC CASSGAGGGSYEQYF
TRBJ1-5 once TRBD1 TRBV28 TGTGCCAGCATCCCCGGACAGGCCAGACAGCCCCAGCATTTT CASIPGQARQPQHF
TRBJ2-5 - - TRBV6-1 TGTGCCAGTCCACGACAGCAAGAGACCCAGTACTTC CASPRQQETQYF
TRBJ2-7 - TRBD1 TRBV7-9 TGTGCCAGCAGCCTATGGGACAGGGGATCTTCCCACGAGCAGTACTTC CASSLWDRGSSHEQYF
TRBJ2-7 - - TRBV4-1 TGCGCCAGCAGCCAAGAGGCGGGGCGTTACTACGAGCAGTACTTC CASSQEAGRYYEQYF
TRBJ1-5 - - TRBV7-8 TGTGCCAGCAGCTTACCGAGGGTAGCGGATTTTAGCAATCAGCCCCAGCATTTT CASSLPRVADFSNQPQHF
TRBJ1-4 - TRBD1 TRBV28 TGTGCCAGCAGTTCCGAGGGGGCGATGAGTGAAAAACTGTTTTTT CASSSEGAMSEKLFF
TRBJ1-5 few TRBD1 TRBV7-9 TGTGCCAGCAGCTCGACAGGGGGTGGCAATCAGCCCCAGCATTTT CASSSTGGGNQPQHF
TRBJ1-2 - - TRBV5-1 TGCGCCAGCAGCTTCGAGGATTCTAACTATGGCTACACCTTC CASSFEDSNYGYTF
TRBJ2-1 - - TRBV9 TGTGCCAGCAGCGTAGCTATAGCGTGGTCCTACAATGAGCAGTTCTTC CASSVAIAWSYNEQFF
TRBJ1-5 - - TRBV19 TGTGCCAGCGGGGGGGTCCAGCCCCAGCATTTT CASGGVQPQHF
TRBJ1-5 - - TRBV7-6 TGTGCCAGCAGCTTAGGAGTTGGCAATCAGCCCCAGCATTTT CASSLGVGNQPQHF
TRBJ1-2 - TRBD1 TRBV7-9 TGTGCCAGCAGCTGGACAGGGGGCTATGGCTACACCTTC CASSWTGGYGYTF
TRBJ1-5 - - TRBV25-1 TGTGCCAGCAGTGAAGAGGGGAGGGGATCCAATCAGCCCCAGCATTTT CASSEEGRGSNQPQHF
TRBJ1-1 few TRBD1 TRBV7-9 TGTGCCAGCAGCTGGGACAGGGCAGACACTGAAGCTTTCTTT CASSWDRADTEAFF
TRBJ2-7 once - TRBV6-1 TGTGCCAGCAGCCGGCAGGGGACCCACGAGCAGTACTTC CASSRQGTHEQYF
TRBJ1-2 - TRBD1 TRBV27 TGTGCCAGCAGTCCATCTGACAGGGGGCTACGTGGCTACACCTTC CASSPSDRGLRGYTF
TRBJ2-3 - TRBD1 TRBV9 TGTGCCAGCAGCGTAGGACAGGGCCTATTCACAGATACGCAGTATTTT CASSVGQGLFTDTQYF
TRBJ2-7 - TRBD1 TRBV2 TGTGCCAGCAGTGCTAACAGGGGGACCTACGAGCAGTACTTC CASSANRGTYEQYF
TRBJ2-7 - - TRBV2 TGTGCCAGCAGAGGACTTGTCTCCTACGAGCAGTACTTC CASRGLVSYEQYF
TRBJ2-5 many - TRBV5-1 TGCGCCAGCAGCTTGAAGACCTCCGGGGAGACCCAGTACTTC CASSLKTSGETQYF
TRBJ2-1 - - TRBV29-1 TGCAGCGTCGATACACGGGGGGCCTATAGAGGTGAGCAGTTCTTC CSVDTRGAYRGEQFF
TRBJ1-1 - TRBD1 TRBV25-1 TGTGCCAGCAGTGAGCGGGACAGGGGATCATACACTGAAGCTTTCTTT CASSERDRGSYTEAFF
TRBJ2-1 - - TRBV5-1 TGCGCCAGCAGCTTGGTGGGTAGCGGCTACAATGAGCAGTTCTTC CASSLVGSGYNEQFF
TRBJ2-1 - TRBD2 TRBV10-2 TGCGCCAGCAGTCCGGGACTAGCGTTGAATGAGCAGTTCTTC CASSPGLALNEQFF
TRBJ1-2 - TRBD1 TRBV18 TGTGCCAGCTCACACGGAAGGGGACAGACAAACTATGGCTACACCTTC CASSHGRGQTNYGYTF
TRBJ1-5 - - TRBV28 TGTGCCAGCAGAAGGGGTTCCGACGGTCAGCCCCAGCATTTT CASRRGSDGQPQHF
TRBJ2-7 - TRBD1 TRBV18 TGTGCCAGCTCACTTCACCGACAGGGCCTCTACGAGCAGTACTTC CASSLHRQGLYEQYF
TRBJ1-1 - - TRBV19 TGTGCCAGTAGTATCCTTCAGGGGAACACTGAAGCTTTCTTT CASSILQGNTEAFF
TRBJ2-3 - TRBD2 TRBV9 TGTGCCAGCAGCGTAGGGGCTAGCGGGAGGACAGATACGCAGTATTTT CASSVGASGRTDTQYF
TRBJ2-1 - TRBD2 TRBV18 TGTGCCAGCTCCCCCGCTAGCGGCCCCAACAATGAGCAGTTCTTC CASSPASGPNNEQFF
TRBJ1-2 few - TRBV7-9 TGTGCCAGCAGCTTAGCGAGGACAGAGAACTATGGCTACACCTTC CASSLARTENYGYTF
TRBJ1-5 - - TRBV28 TGTGCTGCAGGCTCCGACAGGCGCAATCAGCCCCAGCATTTT CAAGSDRRNQPQHF
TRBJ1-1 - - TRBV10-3 TGTGCCATCAGTGAAAGAACCGACAGGCCGGGCGCTGAAGCTTTCTTT CAISERTDRPGAEAFF
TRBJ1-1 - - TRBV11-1 TGTGCCAGCAGCTTAGGGGGGGACGTCCGAAGGTCTTTCTTT CASSLGGDVRRSFF
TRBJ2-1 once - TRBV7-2 TGTGCCAGCAGCTTAAGCAGGGCGTCCTACAATGAGCAGTTCTTC CASSLSRASYNEQFF